The 19 T cell receptor beta chains below were found in one sample sequenced in a study of pediatric ulcerative colitis. During colonoscopy, one to two rectal pinch biopsies were collected. TCRdb's table, derived via immunoSEQ multiplex PCR, lists solely in-frame clones and lacks some. The data hold 20,000 to 25,000 clones, with about 65% observed a single time. Material for sequencing was gut tissue. These receptors all stem from a boy younger than 18 with severe ulcerative colitis.

The CDR3 is CASSAGGVGETQYF. The CDR3 coding sequence is TGTGCCAGCAGTGCGGGGGGTGTTGGGGAGACCCAGTACTTC. The chain links TRBV2 to TRBJ2-5, with 7 bases matching TRBD2. Germline V lookup: CDR1 SNHLY, CDR2 FYNNEI. CDR3 length: 14 residues. J was trimmed by 5 bases and V by 4 bases; bases with no gene match: 7.

The genes are TRBV6-5 and TRBJ1-2; D might be TRBD1 (6 bases). The length of the CDR3 is 14 residues. The germline CDR1 and CDR2 sequences are MNHEY and SVGAGI. Trimming left V 6 bases short and J 1 base short, with 12 bases between. The CDR3 reads CASSTTGNNYGYTF. The CDR3 region has the DNA TGTGCCAGCAGCACCACAGGGAATAACTATGGCTACACCTTC.

The chain couples TRBV2 to TRBJ1-1, with a weak D call TRBD1 (5 bases). The CDR3 totals 13 residues. V gave up 11 bases and J gave up 6 bases, with 19 bases separating them. Germline V gene sequence: CDR1 SNHLY, CDR2 FYNNEI. The DNA of the CDR3 is TGTGCCGGCGCAAGACAGTGGGGCGCTGAAGCTTTCTTT. This sequence encodes CAGARQWGAEAFF.

The chain couples TRBV5-6 to TRBJ1-3, with 7 bases that match TRBD1. Trimming took 7 bases from V and 4 from J; bases not matched to a gene: 8. Germline CDR1 SGHDT, CDR2 YYEEEE. This CDR3 contains 14 residues. CDR3 sequence reads: CASSDRAAGNTIYF. CDR3 sequence (DNA): TGTGCCAGCTCCGACAGGGCAGCAGGAAACACCATATATTTT.

V usage is TRBV5-6 and J usage is TRBJ1-5; D call uncertain. This CDR3 has 15 amino acids. The ends were cut back, 0 bases at V and 0 bases at J, with 7 bases in the middle. CDR1 is SGHDT, CDR2 YYEEEE, per germline. DNA of the CDR3: TGTGCCAGCAGCTTGGGTGTGTATAGCAATCAGCCCCAGCATTTT. It encodes CASSLGVYSNQPQHF.

On this clone: Its ends do not fully match the called genes, so a read error is possible. The J gene is TRBJ1-2, the V gene TRBV18; TRBD1 matches 7 bases. Germline assignment: CDR1 KGHSH and CDR2 LQKENI. CDR3 length: 12 residues. The CDR3 here is CASSPSEGQPSF. CDR3 sequence (DNA): TGTGCCAGCTCTCCCTCGGAGGGACAGCCCTCCTTC.

This clone was seen more than once but under ten times. The chain is built from TRBV2 and TRBJ1-2; D gene ambiguous. The germline V and J ends were trimmed by 6 bases and 5 bases, with 13 bases remaining between them. From germline, CDR1 is SNHLY and CDR2 FYNNEI. CDR3 length: 13 residues. The CDR3 is CASSEAPEYGYTF. The CDR3 DNA is TGTGCCAGCAGCGAGGCGCCAGAATATGGCTACACCTTC.

This chain joins TRBV19 and TRBJ1-2; TRBD1 agrees at 7 bases. J lost 5 bases, V lost 3 bases, and 6 bases had no gene match. The CDR3 loop spans 14 amino acids. Germline CDR1 and CDR2: LNHDA and SQIVND (reference sequence). Written as DNA, the CDR3 is TGTGCCAGTAGTATGCGACAGGGTAATTATGGCTACACCTTC. Its translation is CASSMRQGNYGYTF.

The V and J genes are TRBV30 and TRBJ1-1; D remains ambiguous. This CDR3 region has 14 residues. V gave up 2 bases and J gave up 1 base, with 11 bases separating them. Germline V CDR1 and CDR2: GTSNPN, SVGIG (reference sequence). The CDR3 here is CAWSTHSRNTEAFF. CDR3 sequence (DNA): TGTGCCTGGAGTACACACAGTCGGAACACTGAAGCTTTCTTT.

The V call is TRBV6-6, the J call TRBJ2-4; D is unresolved. The germline V gene has CDR1 MNHNY and CDR2 SVGAGI (reference sequence). There are 12 residues in the CDR3. V was clipped by 2 bases and J by 8 bases, with 7 bases between them. The chain's CDR3 is CASSYGGDIQYF. CDR3 bases: TGTGCCAGCAGTTACGGTGGGGACATTCAGTACTTC.

V gene TRBV2 combines with J gene TRBJ2-7, with 9 positions matching TRBD1. After removal of 8 bases from V and 3 bases from J, the junction contained 8 bases not matched to a gene. The CDR3 contains 14 residues. Germline V gives CDR1 SNHLY, CDR2 FYNNEI. CDR3 residues: CASYLRQGDYEQYF. DNA of the CDR3: TGTGCCAGCTACCTTCGACAGGGGGACTACGAGCAGTACTTC.

The chain links TRBV7-9 to TRBJ1-1, with 8 bases aligning to TRBD1. The ends lost 5 bases at V and 5 bases at J; junction bases unmatched: 7. This CDR3 region has 14 residues. Germline V gene data show CDR1 as SEHNR and CDR2 as FQNEAQ (reference sequence). The CDR3 is CASSTDRVGTEAFF. DNA of the CDR3: TGTGCCAGCAGCACGGACAGGGTGGGAACTGAAGCTTTCTTT.

The sample holds one count of this clone. The rearrangement uses TRBV9 and TRBJ2-7, with 11 bases identical to TRBD1. This CDR3 comprises 16 residues. Germline trimming cut 5 bases from V and 13 bases from J; bases unmatched to any gene: 20. The germline V gene has CDR1 SGDLS and CDR2 YYNGEE. DNA for the CDR3: TGTGCCAGCAGTGCGACCGGACAGGGGGCTTTAGGTAGTCTATACTTC. Residues: CASSATGQGALGSLYF.

This chain connects TRBV2 to TRBJ1-1; 7 bases agree with TRBD1. Looked up from germline, CDR1 is SNHLY and CDR2 is FYNNEI. Trimming took 7 bases from V and 1 from J; bases not matched to a gene: 6. The CDR3 has 14 residues. DNA for the CDR3: TGTGCCAGCAAAAGACAGGGCAGGAACACTGAAGCTTTCTTT. It yields the protein CASKRQGRNTEAFF. Full variable domain (outside the CDR3, taken from reference TRBV2 and TRBJ1-1): EPEVTQTPSHQVTQMGQEVILRCVPISNHLYFYWYRQILGQKVEFLVSFYNNEISEKSEIFDDQFSVERPDGSNFTLKIRSTKLEDSAMYFCASKRQGRNTEAFFGQGTRLTVV.

This clone has only one observation. This chain links TRBV9 with TRBJ2-5; tentative D call: TRBD2 (7 bases). V shed 1 base and J shed 3 bases, with 10 bases lying between them. Germline-derived CDR1 and CDR2 are SGDLS and YYNGEE. The CDR3 sequence is 14 residues long. The CDR3 DNA follows: TGTGCCAGCAGCGTACGGGGGGACAAAGAGACCCAGTACTTC. Translating gives CASSVRGDKETQYF.

This chain connects TRBV2 to TRBJ2-5; 11 bases are shared with TRBD2. This CDR3 region has 13 residues. CDR1 is SNHLY, CDR2 FYNNEI, per germline. The V and J ends lost 5 bases and 8 bases, in that order; junction bases with no gene match: 4. CDR3 residues: CASSSLAGETQYF. CDR3 in DNA: TGTGCCAGCAGTTCACTAGCGGGGGAAACCCAGTACTTC.

This chain links TRBV19 with TRBJ2-3, with TRBD1 as a possible D gene (5 bases). CDR3 length equals 15 residues. The germline V and J ends were trimmed by 5 bases and 2 bases, with 14 bases remaining between them. Germline V CDR1 and CDR2: LNHDA, SQIVND (reference sequence). CDR3 nucleotides: TGTGCCAGTAGTCCCGCCGACAGCCTCACAGATACGCAGTATTTT. Translation: CASSPADSLTDTQYF.

The rearrangement uses TRBV10-3 and TRBJ1-2; D uncertain. Germline loops: CDR1 ENHRY, CDR2 SYGVKD. V was pared by 4 bases and J by 7 bases, with 16 bases between. The CDR3 consists of 14 residues. The CDR3 DNA follows: TGTGCCATCAGTGTGAAGGAAGGCCTTCCTGGCTACACCTTC. It encodes CAISVKEGLPGYTF.

The chain joins TRBV5-1 to TRBJ2-1; D might be TRBD1 or TRBD2, each matching 5 bases. Trimming took off 0 bases at V and 0 bases at J, with 13 bases between the two ends. CDR3 length: 17 amino acids. CDR1 and CDR2 from the germline V gene are SGHRS and YFSETQ. In nucleotides, the CDR3 is TGCGCCAGCAGCTTGGCCCGGGGCGGGCGCTCCTACAATGAGCAGTTCTTC. Translation gives CASSLARGGRSYNEQFF.